The sequence of this T cell receptor beta chain was determined in a study of early T cells in non-severe SARS-CoV-2 infection. Germline CDR1 SGHAT, CDR2 FQDESV (reference sequence). This CDR3 has 14 residues. With 5 bases clipped from V and 0 bases from J, the junction kept 3 bases outside the gene matches. In TCRdb, the 5' RACE reads were re-called with MiXCR into one record per CDR3 protein. The data show 85,000 to 100,000 distinct CDR3 sequences, 9.5% to 12% seen once. There are a few counts of this clonotype. Source: whole blood, taken at baseline. V is TRBV11-1 and J is TRBJ2-7; TRBD1 matches at 8 bases. The clonotype was recovered from an adult who was a healthcare worker with PCR-confirmed SARS-CoV-2 infection or an uninfected control (not recorded which). CDR3 amino acids: CASSLDRDSYEQYF. DNA of the CDR3: TGTGCCAGCAGCCTGGACAGGGACTCCTACGAGCAGTACTTC.